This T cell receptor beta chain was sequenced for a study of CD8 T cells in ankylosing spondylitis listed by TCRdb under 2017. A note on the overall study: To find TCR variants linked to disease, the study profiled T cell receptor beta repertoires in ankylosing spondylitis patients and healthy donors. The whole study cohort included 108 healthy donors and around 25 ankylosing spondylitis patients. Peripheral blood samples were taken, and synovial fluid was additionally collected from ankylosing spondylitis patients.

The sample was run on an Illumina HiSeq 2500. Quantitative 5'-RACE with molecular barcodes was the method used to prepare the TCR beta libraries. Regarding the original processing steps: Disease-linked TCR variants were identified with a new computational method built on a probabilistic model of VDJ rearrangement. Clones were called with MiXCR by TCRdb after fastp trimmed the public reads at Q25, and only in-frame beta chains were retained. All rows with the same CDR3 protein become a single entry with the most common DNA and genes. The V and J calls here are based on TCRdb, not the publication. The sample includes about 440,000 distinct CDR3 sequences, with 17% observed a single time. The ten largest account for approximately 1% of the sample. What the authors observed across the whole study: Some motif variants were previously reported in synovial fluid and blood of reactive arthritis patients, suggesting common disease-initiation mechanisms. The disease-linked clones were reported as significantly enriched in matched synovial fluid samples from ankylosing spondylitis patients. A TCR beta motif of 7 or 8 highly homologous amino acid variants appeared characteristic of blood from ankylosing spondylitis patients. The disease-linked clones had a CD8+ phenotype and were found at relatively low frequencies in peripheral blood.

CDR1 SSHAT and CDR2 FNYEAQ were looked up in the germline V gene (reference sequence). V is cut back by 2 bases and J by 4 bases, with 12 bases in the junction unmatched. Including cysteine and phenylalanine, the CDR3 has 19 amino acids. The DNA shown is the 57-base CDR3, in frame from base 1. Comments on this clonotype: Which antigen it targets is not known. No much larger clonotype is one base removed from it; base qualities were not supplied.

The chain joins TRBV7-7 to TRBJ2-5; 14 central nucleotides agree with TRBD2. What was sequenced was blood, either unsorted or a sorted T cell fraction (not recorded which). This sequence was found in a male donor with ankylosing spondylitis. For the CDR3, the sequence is CASSLLGTSGSSGVETQYF. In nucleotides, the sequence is TGTGCCAGCAGCTTACTCGGGACTAGCGGGAGTTCTGGGGTAGAGACCCAGTACTTC.